The clone carrying this T cell receptor (beta chain) showed up just once. The data derive from a study of OX40 agonist ivuxolimab in advanced cancers. Whole-study context: Partial responses were seen in three patients, one with hepatocellular carcinoma and two with cutaneous melanoma.

Repertoires were generated with immunoSEQ multiplex PCR, while TCRdb's copy carries only in-frame clones and drops some. The sample holds roughly 70,000 clones, 80% to 90% seen once. The material sequenced was CD4+ or CD8+ T cells sorted from blood, taken in a trial of the OX40 agonist ivuxolimab. The TCR sequence derives from an adult with an advanced solid tumor such as melanoma, head and neck, liver or kidney cancer.

CDR3 DNA sequence: TGTGCCAGCAGCTTACTAACGAGCTCCTACGAGCAGTACTTC. It encodes CASSLLTSSYEQYF. The genes are TRBV11-2 and TRBJ2-7; no clear D gene. CDR3 size: 14 residues. The V end was cut by 2 bases, the J end by 0 bases, with 8 bases between. The germline CDR1 and CDR2 sequences are SGHAT and FQNNGV.